The clone carrying this TCR beta chain showed up many times. Its antigen remains unidentified. Unique molecular identifiers were used to barcode this TCRbeta library. Each CDR3 protein is one row after TCRdb ran MiXCR on the PCR reads. The top ten clones hold 0.79% of a sample with roughly 670,000 distinct CDR3 sequences, around 13% of them seen once. Trimming removed 3 bases from V and 6 bases from J, with 7 bases in between. CDR3 length equals 11 residues. Germline CDR1 is DFQATT and CDR2 is SNEGSKA (reference sequence). The sample belongs to a study of T-cell reconstitution after alpha-beta-depleted transplantation in children. General observations from the study: Surviving recipient T cells and thymic progenitors accounted for the high day-60 TCRbeta diversity observed in some patients. By about two months after transplant, alpha-beta T cells reportedly arose from several hundred graft clones that had expanded. Once a year had passed after transplant, T-cell counts and diversity came mostly from newly produced T cells.

The chain is built from TRBV20-1 and TRBJ2-3; D unresolved. This receptor was obtained from a girl under 10 years old with congenital amegakaryocytic thrombocytopenia, due to receive a stem cell transplant. The source material was PBMCs, sampled before TCRalphabeta/CD19-depleted stem cell transplant. CDR3 sequence (DNA): TGCAGTGCTAGTACTGGGGATACGCAGTATTTT. Its translation is CSASTGDTQYF.